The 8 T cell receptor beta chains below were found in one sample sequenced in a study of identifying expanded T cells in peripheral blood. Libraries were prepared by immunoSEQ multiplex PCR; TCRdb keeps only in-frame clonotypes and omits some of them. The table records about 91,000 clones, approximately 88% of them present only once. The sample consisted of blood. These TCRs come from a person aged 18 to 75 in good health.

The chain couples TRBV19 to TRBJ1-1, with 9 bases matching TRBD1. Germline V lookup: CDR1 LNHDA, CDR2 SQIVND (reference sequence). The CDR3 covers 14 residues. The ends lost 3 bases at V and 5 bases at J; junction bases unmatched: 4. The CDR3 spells CASSIETGGTEAFF. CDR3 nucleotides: TGTGCCAGTAGTATTGAGACAGGGGGAACTGAAGCTTTCTTT.

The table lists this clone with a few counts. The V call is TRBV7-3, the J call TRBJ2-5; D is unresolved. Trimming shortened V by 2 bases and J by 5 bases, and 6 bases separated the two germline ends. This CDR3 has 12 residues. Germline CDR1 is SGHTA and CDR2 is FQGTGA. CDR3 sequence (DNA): TGTGCCAGCAGCTTAGAGTTGGAGACCCAGTACTTC. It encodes CASSLELETQYF.

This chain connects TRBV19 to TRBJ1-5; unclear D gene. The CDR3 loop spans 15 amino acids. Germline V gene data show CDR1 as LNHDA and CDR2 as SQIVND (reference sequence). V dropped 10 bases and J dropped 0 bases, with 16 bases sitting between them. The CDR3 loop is CATSPALNSNQPQHF. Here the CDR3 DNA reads TGTGCCACCTCCCCGGCCTTGAATAGCAATCAGCCCCAGCATTTT.

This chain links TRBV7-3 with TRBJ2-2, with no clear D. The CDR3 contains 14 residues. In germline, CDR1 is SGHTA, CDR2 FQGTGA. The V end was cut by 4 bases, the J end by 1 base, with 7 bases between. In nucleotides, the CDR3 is TGTGCCAGCAGCTCTTCATGGAACACCGGGGAGCTGTTTTTT. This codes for CASSSSWNTGELFF. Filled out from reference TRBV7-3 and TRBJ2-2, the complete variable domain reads GAGVSQTPSNKVTEKGKYVELRCDPISGHTALYWYRQSLGQGPEFLIYFQGTGAADDSGLPNDRFFAVRPEGSVSTLKIQRTERGDSAVYLCASSSSWNTGELFFGEGSRLTVL.

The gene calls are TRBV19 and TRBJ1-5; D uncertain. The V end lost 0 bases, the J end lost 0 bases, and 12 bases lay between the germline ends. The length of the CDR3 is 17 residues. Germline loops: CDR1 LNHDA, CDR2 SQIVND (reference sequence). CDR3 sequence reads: CASSIDTPGYSNQPQHF. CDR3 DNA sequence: TGTGCCAGTAGTATAGACACCCCCGGCTATAGCAATCAGCCCCAGCATTTT.

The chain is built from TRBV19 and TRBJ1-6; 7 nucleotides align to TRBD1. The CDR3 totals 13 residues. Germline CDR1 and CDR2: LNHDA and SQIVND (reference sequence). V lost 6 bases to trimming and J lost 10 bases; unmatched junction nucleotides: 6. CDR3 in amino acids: CASSRGFLSPLHF. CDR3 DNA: TGTGCCAGTAGCAGGGGGTTCCTATCACCCCTCCACTTT.

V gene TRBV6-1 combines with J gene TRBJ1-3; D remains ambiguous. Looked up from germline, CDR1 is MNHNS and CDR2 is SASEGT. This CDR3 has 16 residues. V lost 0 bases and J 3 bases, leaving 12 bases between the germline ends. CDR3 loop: CASSEASGTGGNTIYF. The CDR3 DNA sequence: TGTGCCAGCAGTGAAGCTTCGGGAACCGGTGGAAACACCATATATTTT.

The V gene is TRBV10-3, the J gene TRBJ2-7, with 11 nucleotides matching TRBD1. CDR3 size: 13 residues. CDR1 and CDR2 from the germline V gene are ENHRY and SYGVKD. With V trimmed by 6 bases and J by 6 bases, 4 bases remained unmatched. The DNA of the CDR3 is TGTGCCATCAGGACCGGGACAGGGGGCGAGCAGTACTTC. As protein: CAIRTGTGGEQYF.